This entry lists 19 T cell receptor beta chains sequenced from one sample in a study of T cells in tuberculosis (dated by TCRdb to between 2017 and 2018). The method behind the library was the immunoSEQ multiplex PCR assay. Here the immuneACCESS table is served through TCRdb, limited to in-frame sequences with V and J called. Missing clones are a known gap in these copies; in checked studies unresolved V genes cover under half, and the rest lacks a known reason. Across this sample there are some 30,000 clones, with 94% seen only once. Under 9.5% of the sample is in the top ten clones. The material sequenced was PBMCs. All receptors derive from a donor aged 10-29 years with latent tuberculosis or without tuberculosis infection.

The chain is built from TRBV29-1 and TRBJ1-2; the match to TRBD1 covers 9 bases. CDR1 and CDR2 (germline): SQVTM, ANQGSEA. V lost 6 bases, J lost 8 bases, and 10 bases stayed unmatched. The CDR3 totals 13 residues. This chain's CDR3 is CSVPDRGLSGYTF. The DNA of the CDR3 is TGCAGCGTCCCGGACAGGGGATTAAGCGGCTACACCTTC. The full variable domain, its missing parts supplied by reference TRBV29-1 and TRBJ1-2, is SAVISQKPSRDICQRGTSLTIQCQVDSQVTMMFWYRQQPGQSLTLIATANQGSEATYESGFVIDKFPISRPNLTFSTLTVSNMSPEDSSIYLCSVPDRGLSGYTFGSGTRLTVV.

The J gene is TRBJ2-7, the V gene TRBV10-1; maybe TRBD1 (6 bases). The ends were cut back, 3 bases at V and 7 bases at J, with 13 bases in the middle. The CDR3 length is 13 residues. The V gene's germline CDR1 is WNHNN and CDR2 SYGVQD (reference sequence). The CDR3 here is CASSDRTGQEQYF. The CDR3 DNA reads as TGCGCCAGCAGTGACCGGACCGGACAGGAGCAGTACTTC.

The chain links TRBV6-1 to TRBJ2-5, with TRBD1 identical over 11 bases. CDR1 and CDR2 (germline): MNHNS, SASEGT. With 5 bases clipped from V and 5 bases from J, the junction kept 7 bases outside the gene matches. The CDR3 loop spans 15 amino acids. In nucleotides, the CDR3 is TGTGCCAGCAGTCAGTGGGACAGGGGGGCTGAGACCCAGTACTTC. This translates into CASSQWDRGAETQYF.

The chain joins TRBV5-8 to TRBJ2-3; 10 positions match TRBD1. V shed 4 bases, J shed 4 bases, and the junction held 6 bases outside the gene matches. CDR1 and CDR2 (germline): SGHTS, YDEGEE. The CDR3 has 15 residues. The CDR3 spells CASSPGQGLPDTQYF. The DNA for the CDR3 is TGTGCCAGCAGCCCGGGACAGGGGTTGCCAGATACGCAGTATTTT.

Here the CDR3 DNA reads TGCAGTGCTAGAGATCTTTATGAGCAGTTCTTC. It encodes CSARDLYEQFF. The chain combines TRBV20-1 with TRBJ2-1; D is ambiguous. The CDR3 sequence is 11 residues long. CDR1 DFQATT and CDR2 SNEGSKA come from the germline V gene (reference sequence). V dropped 0 bases and J dropped 8 bases, with 5 bases sitting between them.

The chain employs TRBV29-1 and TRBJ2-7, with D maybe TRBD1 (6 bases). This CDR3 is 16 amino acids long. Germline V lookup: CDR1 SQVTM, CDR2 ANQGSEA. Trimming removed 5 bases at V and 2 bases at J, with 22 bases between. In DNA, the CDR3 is TGCAGCGTTACCAAATACAGGGAAACTGAGCCCTACGAGCAGTACTTC. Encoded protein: CSVTKYRETEPYEQYF.

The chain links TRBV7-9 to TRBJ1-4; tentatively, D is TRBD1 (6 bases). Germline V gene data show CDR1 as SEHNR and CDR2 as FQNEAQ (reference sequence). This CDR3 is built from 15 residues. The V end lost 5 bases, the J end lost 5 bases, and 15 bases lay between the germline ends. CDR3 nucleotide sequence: TGTGCCAGCAGCGGAGGACAGTTCTCAAATGAAAAACTGTTTTTT. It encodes CASSGGQFSNEKLFF.

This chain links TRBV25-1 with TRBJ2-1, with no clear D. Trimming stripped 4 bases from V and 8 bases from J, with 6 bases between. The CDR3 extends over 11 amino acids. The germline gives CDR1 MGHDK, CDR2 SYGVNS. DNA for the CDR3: TGTGCCAGCAGTGTGGCGGATGAGCAGTTCTTC. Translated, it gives CASSVADEQFF.

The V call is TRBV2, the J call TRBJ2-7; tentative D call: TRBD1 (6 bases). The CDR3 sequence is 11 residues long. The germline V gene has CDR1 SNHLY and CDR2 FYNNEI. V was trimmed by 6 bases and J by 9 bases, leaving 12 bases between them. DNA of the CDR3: TGTGCCAGCAGGGGGGCTCAGGGGCAGTACTTC. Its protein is CASRGAQGQYF.

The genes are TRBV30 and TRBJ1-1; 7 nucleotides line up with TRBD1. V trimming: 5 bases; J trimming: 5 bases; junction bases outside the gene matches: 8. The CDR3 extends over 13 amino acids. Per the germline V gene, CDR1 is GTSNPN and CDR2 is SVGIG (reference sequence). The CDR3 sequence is CAWYPTGRTEAFF. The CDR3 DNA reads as TGTGCCTGGTACCCGACAGGGCGAACTGAAGCTTTCTTT. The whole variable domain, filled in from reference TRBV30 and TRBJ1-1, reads SQTIHQWPATLVQPVGSPLSLECTVEGTSNPNLYWYRQAAGRGLQLLFYSVGIGQISSEVPQNLSASRPQDRQFILSSKKLLLSDSGFYLCAWYPTGRTEAFFGQGTRLTVV.

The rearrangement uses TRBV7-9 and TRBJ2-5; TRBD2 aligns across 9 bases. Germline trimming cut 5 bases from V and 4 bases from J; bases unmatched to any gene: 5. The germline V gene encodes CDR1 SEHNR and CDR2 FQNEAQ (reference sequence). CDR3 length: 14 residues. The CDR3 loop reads CASSQAGGGETQYF. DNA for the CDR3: TGTGCCAGCAGCCAAGCGGGAGGAGGAGAGACCCAGTACTTC.

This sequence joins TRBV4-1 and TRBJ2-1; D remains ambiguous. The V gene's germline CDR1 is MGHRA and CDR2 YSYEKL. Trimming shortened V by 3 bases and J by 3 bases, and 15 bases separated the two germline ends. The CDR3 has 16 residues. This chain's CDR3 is CASSHLSPLVYNEQFF. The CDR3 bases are TGCGCCAGCAGCCACCTGAGTCCCCTAGTCTACAATGAGCAGTTCTTC.

The CDR3 bases are TGTGCCAGTAAGGGACTAGCGGGAGACGGTGAGCAGTTCTTC. Translation: CASKGLAGDGEQFF. The chain has TRBV19 and TRBJ2-1, with TRBD2 identical over 14 bases. Germline CDR1 reads LNHDA; CDR2 reads SQIVND (reference sequence). The CDR3 runs 14 residues. V dropped 7 bases and J dropped 9; count of bases not matched to a gene: 5.

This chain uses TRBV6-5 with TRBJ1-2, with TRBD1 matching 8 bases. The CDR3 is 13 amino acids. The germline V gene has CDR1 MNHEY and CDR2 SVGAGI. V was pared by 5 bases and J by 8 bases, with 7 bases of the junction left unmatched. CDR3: CASSRTGNRGYTF. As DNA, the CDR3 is TGTGCCAGCAGTCGGACAGGGAATCGGGGCTACACCTTC.

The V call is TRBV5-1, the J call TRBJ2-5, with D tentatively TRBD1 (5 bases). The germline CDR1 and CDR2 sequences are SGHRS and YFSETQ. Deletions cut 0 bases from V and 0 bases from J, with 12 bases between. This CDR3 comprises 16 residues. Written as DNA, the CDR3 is TGCGCCAGCAGCTTGGGGGGCGTTCGGTACCAAGAGACCCAGTACTTC. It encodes CASSLGGVRYQETQYF. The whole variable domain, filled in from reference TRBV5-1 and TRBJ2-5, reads KAGVTQTPRYLIKTRGQQVTLSCSPISGHRSVSWYQQTPGQGLQFLFEYFSETQRNKGNFPGRFSGRQFSNSRSEMNVSTLELGDSALYLCASSLGGVRYQETQYFGPGTRLLVL.

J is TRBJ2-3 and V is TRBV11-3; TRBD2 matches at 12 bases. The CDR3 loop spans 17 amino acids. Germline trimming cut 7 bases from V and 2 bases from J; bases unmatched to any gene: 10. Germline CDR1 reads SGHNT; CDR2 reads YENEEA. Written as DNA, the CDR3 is TGTGCCAGCAACTCCGAAGGGACTAGCGGGTTCACAGATACGCAGTATTTT. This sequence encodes CASNSEGTSGFTDTQYF.

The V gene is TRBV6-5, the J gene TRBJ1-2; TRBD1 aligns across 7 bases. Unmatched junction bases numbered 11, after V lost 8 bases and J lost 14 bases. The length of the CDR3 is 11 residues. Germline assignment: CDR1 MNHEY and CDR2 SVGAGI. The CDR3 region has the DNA TGTGCCAGCGGGCGACAGGGAAGCTTTACCTTC. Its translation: CASGRQGSFTF.

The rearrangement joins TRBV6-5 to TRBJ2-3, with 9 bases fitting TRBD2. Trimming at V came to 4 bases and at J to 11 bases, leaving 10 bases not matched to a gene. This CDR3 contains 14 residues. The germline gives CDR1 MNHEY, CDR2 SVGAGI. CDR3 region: CASSWSREGREQYF. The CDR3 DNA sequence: TGTGCCAGCAGTTGGTCGCGGGAGGGGCGAGAGCAGTATTTT.

The CDR3 nucleotides are TGCGCCAGCAGCTCCGGGGACGACCAAGGGACTTACGAGCAGTACTTC. It specifies CASSSGDDQGTYEQYF. This chain uses TRBV5-1 with TRBJ2-7; perhaps TRBD2 as D (6 bases). There are 16 residues in the CDR3. The germline V and J ends were trimmed by 3 bases and 4 bases, with 20 bases remaining between them. Germline CDR1 SGHRS, CDR2 YFSETQ.